The rows below give T cell receptor beta chains drawn from one sample of a study of PD-1 blockade in classical Hodgkin lymphoma. This table comes from immunoSEQ multiplex PCR, and its TCRdb copy is limited to in-frame clones, with some not included. The sample comprises 20,000 to 25,000 clones, 65% to 90% of which are singletons, and around 20% rests with the top ten. The sequencing used peripheral blood mononuclear cells (PBMCs), collected before the second cycle of nivolumab. The receptors come from a human donor with classical Hodgkin lymphoma. Both conserved end residues are part of each CDR3. Each record gives: D gene, V gene, J gene, clone size, CDR3 DNA, CDR3 protein. D genes are given only for firm matches. Clone size is not always given. Where it is, it says once, few, many or a class for expanded clones.

D gene: -
V gene: TRBV30
J gene: TRBJ1-6
clone size: few
CDR3 DNA: TGTGCCTGGACTCGGGGGAATTCACCCCTCCACTTT
CDR3 protein: CAWTRGNSPLHF

D gene: -
V gene: TRBV5-4
J gene: TRBJ1-4
clone size: -
CDR3 DNA: TGTGCCAGCAGCCCCACGAATGGAGGCTCTAGTAATGAAAAACTGTTTTTT
CDR3 protein: CASSPTNGGSSNEKLFF

D gene: -
V gene: TRBV19
J gene: TRBJ1-5
clone size: -
CDR3 DNA: TGTGCCAGTAGTATAGAGGCAAGGGAAAGGGGTCAGCCCCAGCATTTT
CDR3 protein: CASSIEARERGQPQHF

D gene: -
V gene: TRBV6-6
J gene: TRBJ2-4
clone size: -
CDR3 DNA: TGTGCCAGCAGCCCAACGCGGATCCGGGAAAACATTCAGTACTTC
CDR3 protein: CASSPTRIRENIQYF

D gene: -
V gene: TRBV7-3
J gene: TRBJ2-7
clone size: -
CDR3 DNA: TGTGCCAGCAGCCCCCGTGGAGGTCACGAGCAGTACTTC
CDR3 protein: CASSPRGGHEQYF

D gene: TRBD1
V gene: TRBV27
J gene: TRBJ2-1
clone size: -
CDR3 DNA: TGTGCCAGCAGTCTGACAGGGGCAAATGAGCAGTTCTTC
CDR3 protein: CASSLTGANEQFF

D gene: TRBD1
V gene: TRBV19
J gene: TRBJ1-5
clone size: few
CDR3 DNA: TGTGCCAGTAGTGCGCGGGACAGGGACCAGCCCCAGCATTTT
CDR3 protein: CASSARDRDQPQHF

D gene: -
V gene: TRBV29-1
J gene: TRBJ2-7
clone size: -
CDR3 DNA: TGCAGCGCCGGTGGGGATCCCTACGAGCAGTACTTC
CDR3 protein: CSAGGDPYEQYF

D gene: -
V gene: TRBV27
J gene: TRBJ2-7
clone size: -
CDR3 DNA: TGTGCCAGCAGCCCGGGACTCCGCTACGAGCAGTACTTC
CDR3 protein: CASSPGLRYEQYF

D gene: -
V gene: TRBV19
J gene: TRBJ2-2
clone size: -
CDR3 DNA: TGTGCCAGTAGTAGCCCCGGGACTCAGCCCACCGGGGAGCTGTTTTTT
CDR3 protein: CASSSPGTQPTGELFF

D gene: -
V gene: TRBV7-3
J gene: TRBJ2-7
clone size: once
CDR3 DNA: TGTGCCAGCAGCGCATCAATTGATAGCTCCTACGAGCAGTACTTC
CDR3 protein: CASSASIDSSYEQYF

D gene: -
V gene: TRBV5-6
J gene: TRBJ1-4
clone size: -
CDR3 DNA: TGTGCCAGCAGCACACAGGGTTCCACCAATGAAAAACTGTTTTTT
CDR3 protein: CASSTQGSTNEKLFF

D gene: TRBD2
V gene: TRBV19
J gene: TRBJ2-2
clone size: -
CDR3 DNA: TGTGCCAGTAGTAATAGCGGGGGGAACACCGGGGAGCTGTTTTTT
CDR3 protein: CASSNSGGNTGELFF

D gene: -
V gene: TRBV2
J gene: TRBJ2-1
clone size: -
CDR3 DNA: TGTGCCAGCAGTGAAGGGCTAGCTCGGAATGAGCAGTTCTTC
CDR3 protein: CASSEGLARNEQFF

D gene: TRBD1
V gene: TRBV9
J gene: TRBJ2-7
clone size: -
CDR3 DNA: TGTGCCAGACGTCCGGGACAGGGATACGAGCAGTACTTC
CDR3 protein: CARRPGQGYEQYF

D gene: TRBD1
V gene: TRBV6-5
J gene: TRBJ1-2
clone size: few
CDR3 DNA: TGTGCCAGCAGTAAACCGGGACAGTGGGGCTACACCTTC
CDR3 protein: CASSKPGQWGYTF

D gene: -
V gene: TRBV7-9
J gene: TRBJ1-4
clone size: -
CDR3 DNA: TGTGCCAGCAGCTTAGGGCAGCTTAATGAAAAACTGTTTTTT
CDR3 protein: CASSLGQLNEKLFF

D gene: TRBD1
V gene: TRBV19
J gene: TRBJ1-5
clone size: -
CDR3 DNA: TGTGCCAGTAGAAATTATAAGGCAGGGGGTAATAATCAGCCCCAGCATTTT
CDR3 protein: CASRNYKAGGNNQPQHF

D gene: -
V gene: TRBV19
J gene: TRBJ1-3
clone size: -
CDR3 DNA: TGTGCCAGTAGTGTCCTTCACCCCGGGGCTAGCTCTGGAAACACCATATATTTT
CDR3 protein: CASSVLHPGASSGNTIYF